The clone carrying this T cell receptor (beta chain) has ten or more counts. The sample originates from a study of metastatic and nonmetastatic thyroid tumors. Study-level information: Repertoires from malignant and benign thyroid patients were compared across blood and tumor or nodule tissue.

None of the patients had undergone any treatment ahead of thyroid surgery. TCRdb reprocessed the PCR reads via MiXCR. Of about 40,000 clones in the sample, 17% were seen once. The sequenced sample consisted of tumor tissue. The sequence was collected from a female donor with papillary thyroid cancer or a benign thyroid nodule (not recorded which). Some clones in this sample may be carry-over from other donors' samples.

CDR3 region: CSARGTTRVSYNEQFF. CDR3 DNA sequence: TGCAGTGCTAGGGGGACCACCCGGGTCTCGTACAATGAGCAGTTCTTC. J is TRBJ2-1 and V is TRBV20-1, with D perhaps given as TRBD1 or TRBD2 (5 bases each). The CDR3 is made up of 16 amino acids. The germline gives CDR1 DFQATT, CDR2 SNEGSKA (reference sequence). Trimming cost V 3 bases and J 4 bases, with 19 bases left between them.